The sequence of this T cell receptor beta chain was determined in a study of cytomegalovirus exposure and HLA in healthy donors (TCRdb year 2017). Regarding the research as a whole: According to an earlier analysis of 587 of the donors, roughly 180 million T cells yielded over 90 million unique TCR beta sequences and about 280 Gb of sequence data. An early release covering some 640 HLA-typed donors comprised approximately 290 gigabases of sequencing data and around 80 million unique TCR sequences. Of the 398 genotyped donors, approximately 83% fell in the genetic ancestry cluster associated with self-reported Caucasian donors. The study was designed to test whether signatures of past pathogen exposure could be identified by cataloging public T cell receptors. The study profiled the T cell repertoires of fewer than 850 subjects by immunosequencing and related them to cytomegalovirus serostatus. Along with the approximately 700-subject first cohort, a separate validation cohort of 120 different subjects was used. To predict cytomegalovirus infection status, the study brought together high-throughput TCR immunosequencing, statistical association of individual TCRs with disease status, and machine learning. A later analysis re-examined previously published TCR beta repertoires from hundreds of donors and added high-resolution HLA genotyping to investigate patterns of TCR occurrence. The later analysis used no new phenotypic data to find candidate immune exposures, relying instead on TCR beta sequences and their occurrence across donors. To decide whether each TCR beta V gene segment behaved as functional or pseudogenic, an earlier analysis of some 600 of the donors relied on high-throughput TCR beta sequencing. Donor age, sex, ethnicity and CMV serostatus were compiled together with the repertoire data. Genome-wide SNP genotypes for about 65% of the roughly 700 donors were used in a later genetic analysis, which treated that subset as a discovery cohort. Every repertoire in the discovery cohort had been generated on one and the same sequencing platform. HLA typing covered class I and class II loci at four-digit resolution. The number of typed donors differed by locus: about 620-640 for A, B, C, DRB1 and DQB1; 500 to 550 for DQA1; 606 for DPA1; and roughly 450 for DPB1. About five DR-DQ haplotypes were treated as single units for association and clustering because of strong linkage in the cohort. On average, over 200,000 unique TCR beta nucleotide sequences were sequenced per donor among 300 to 500 genotyped donors of the cohort, with approximately 18% of those sequences being non-productive.

Comments on this clone: Its recognized antigen is unknown. Base-call qualities are not available, and no considerably larger clone is one nucleotide away.

The cohort consisted of 600 or so healthy bone marrow donors. At the time of sampling, all cohort members were nominally healthy, though unrecorded immune exposures were likely present. The donor tested CMV seropositive, placing the donor among the 289 seropositive members of the cohort. Each donor provided a peripheral blood sample, and peripheral blood mononuclear cells were used for TCR beta sequencing. The Qiagen DNeasy Blood Extraction Kit was used to extract genomic DNA from the blood cell samples. The V and J ends are trimmed by 4 bases and 1 base, leaving 11 bases between them. CDR1 and CDR2 are read off the germline V gene as SGDLS and YYNGEE. Inclusive of the bounding cysteine and phenylalanine, the CDR3 is 14 residues long. This entry keeps only the CDR3 DNA: 42 bases, framed from base 1. The library relied on the immunoSEQ multiplex PCR assay. For the multiplex PCR, a mixture combining 60 forward primers for TCR Vbeta segments and 13 reverse primers for TCR Jbeta segments was used. A multiplex PCR assay on genomic DNA amplified the CDR3 region of rearranged TCR beta genes. The Illumina HiSeq System was used to sequence the amplified TCR beta libraries as 87-base-pair reads. On the study's bioinformatics: A later analysis tallied 70 million to 100 million unique TCR beta chains across the 666 repertoires, and around 12 million of those chains were shared by two or more donors. A nearest-neighbor algorithm error-corrected the raw reads and collapsed the reads into unique sequences, merging closely related sequences to remove PCR and sequencing errors. To assign V, D and J gene segments, CDR3 sequences were aligned to IMGT reference sequences. For a sequence to be retained, a match of at least six nucleotides to both a V gene segment and a J gene segment was required. A rearrangement was called productive if the CDR3 had no stop codons and remained in frame with V and J, and every other rearrangement was called non-productive. CDR3 was defined according to IMGT convention as the region running from the second conserved V-encoded cysteine to the conserved J-encoded phenylalanine. In an earlier analysis of approximately 590 of the donors, sequences lacking an unambiguous match to a single V gene segment were excluded. In an earlier analysis of roughly 600 of the donors, a V segment was called functional when productive rearrangements were above 56.7%, and segregating when the standard deviation between donors exceeded 5%. To diagnose cytomegalovirus status from the catalog of TCR beta chain sequences, a statistical classification framework was built. In a later analysis, V and J genes were assigned by comparing TCR nucleotide sequences against IMGT/GENE-DB human TR gene sequences. A later analysis assigned CDR3 sequences and most-parsimonious VDJ recombination scenarios with the TCRdist pipeline. In a later analysis, each TCR beta chain was defined by its CDR3 amino acid sequence together with its V-gene family, and reads lacking a unique V-gene family were excluded. In a later analysis, 450 to 600 highly shared, low-generation-probability nucleotide sequences were removed to address suspected cross-contamination and a sequencing artifact. A later analysis calculated a clonal expansion index for each public chain from normalized within-repertoire ranks of inferred template counts. In a later analysis, generation probabilities were computed with a VDJ recombination model fitted to out-of-frame rearrangements, and the resulting probabilities were checked against IGoR. In a later analysis, hypergeometric tests were used to score TCR-TCR, TCR-HLA and TCR-CMV co-occurrence, with a repertoire-size bias correction applied to TCR pairs. False discovery rates were estimated in a later analysis by permuting HLA or CMV assignments 20 times. A later analysis grouped co-occurring TCRs with DBSCAN, adding TCRdist sequence similarity when clustering within HLA-allele-positive subsets. Repertoires with fewer than 30,000 or more than 120,000 public chains, plus five repertoires with anomalous nucleotide sharing, were excluded from co-occurrence clustering. What TCRdb holds here is the immuneACCESS table cut down to in-frame rearrangements. Part of the clones is not present; checked against another copy, under half of the missing clones reflect an unresolved V gene, and the others are unexplained. The DNA was the basis for D and trimming; V, J and clone size are from that table. The sample records approximately 150,000 clones, 75% to 80% of which are singletons. In total, the top ten clones hold roughly 6% of the sample.

What the research found in general, with its limitations: While some public TCRs were present in many individuals, most TCR sequences turned up only very rarely across donors. Because the 87-base-pair reads could not distinguish some IMGT-functional V segments, including TRBV6-2 and TRBV6-3, those segments were excluded. According to the authors, the approach could potentially be generalized to other disease states and immunological phenotypes. In a later analysis, HLA-associated TCR beta chains showed more clonal expansion and lower generation probabilities than non-associated chains that were equally common. In a later analysis, several top co-occurrence clusters were reported to appear linked to parvovirus B19, influenza, CMV and Epstein-Barr virus. In vitro tests confirmed that a few of the cytomegalovirus-associated TCR beta chains recognize cytomegalovirus antigens. V-gene and J-gene trimming of TCR beta chains was associated with a missense DCLRE1C variant in a later genetic analysis, and the association was replicated in an independent cohort. The study gave a list of 150 to 200 TCR beta chains associated with cytomegalovirus. The sequencing pipeline was judged likely to have produced a cluster of highly shared sequence variants as a technical artifact. According to a later analysis, TCR association rates differed among HLA loci, with DRB1 alleles showing the most associated TCRs and HLA-C alleles showing the fewest. Linkage disequilibrium might explain the correlated functional status among segregating V segments, but an unknown experimental factor could not be excluded. An earlier analysis of around 500 of the donors showed that most TCR beta V segments appeared in productive rearrangements either about 90% or about 30% of the time, which broadly matched IMGT annotations. A further reported finding was that TCR beta sequences accurately predicted the HLA-A and HLA-B alleles for most subjects in the first cohort. Roughly uniform sequencing depth across donors was assumed in presence/absence analyses, although this assumption may not hold. When HLA alleles, especially DR and DQ, strongly co-occurred, attributing TCR associations to individual alleles was difficult. CMV serostatus was the only immune exposure information available for the cohort. Specific HLA alleles were associated with 15,000 to 20,000 TCR beta sequences at a false discovery rate of 0.05 in a later analysis. In both the original and validation cohorts, the classifier was reported to diagnose cytomegalovirus status with high specificity and sensitivity. In a later analysis, most CMV-associated TCR beta chains were found to appear HLA-restricted, with HLA associations seemingly driven largely by CMV exposure. Compared with the approximately 670-donor mean, donors in an Asian-associated ancestry cluster had fewer N-insertions in productive TCRs, according to a later genetic analysis. Because counts were too low, roughly 16 rarely observed V segments, including chromosome 9 orphons, were left out of the earlier analysis of some 640 of the donors. Only TCR beta chains were sequenced in this cohort, and the absence of alpha or paired-chain data limited detectable features. Because HLA typing was missing for some donors at each locus, association tests included only the typed subset.

Sequencing used PBMCs. The sequence was collected from a man in his forties in good health and CMV-seropositive. The rearrangement joined TRBV9 to TRBJ1-1, with a tentative D gene TRBD1 over 6 matching bases. The bases are TGTGCCAGCAGCATTACAGGGTCGAACACTGAAGCTTTCTTT. Protein translation: CASSITGSNTEAFF.